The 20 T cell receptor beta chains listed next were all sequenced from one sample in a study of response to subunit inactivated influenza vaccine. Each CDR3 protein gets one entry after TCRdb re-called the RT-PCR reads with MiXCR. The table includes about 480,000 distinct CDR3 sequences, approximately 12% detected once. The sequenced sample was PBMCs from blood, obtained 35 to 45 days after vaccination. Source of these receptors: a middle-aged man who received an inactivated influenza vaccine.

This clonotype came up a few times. CDR3 sequence reads: CASSKDRQGAIYEQYF. CDR3 nucleotide sequence: TGCGCCAGCAGCAAAGACCGACAGGGGGCTATATACGAGCAGTACTTC. The V gene is TRBV5-1, the J gene TRBJ2-7; the match to TRBD1 covers 10 bases. The J segment lost 4 bases and the V segment lost 4 bases, leaving 11 bases of the junction unmatched. The CDR3 consists of 16 residues. CDR1 SGHRS and CDR2 YFSETQ come from the germline V gene.

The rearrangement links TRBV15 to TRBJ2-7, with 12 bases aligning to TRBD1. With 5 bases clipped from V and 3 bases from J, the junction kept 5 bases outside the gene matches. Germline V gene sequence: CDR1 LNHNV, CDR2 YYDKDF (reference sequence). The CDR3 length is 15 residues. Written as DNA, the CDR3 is TGTGCCACCAGCCGCGGGACAGGGGGCGGCTACGAGCAGTACTTC. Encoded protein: CATSRGTGGGYEQYF.

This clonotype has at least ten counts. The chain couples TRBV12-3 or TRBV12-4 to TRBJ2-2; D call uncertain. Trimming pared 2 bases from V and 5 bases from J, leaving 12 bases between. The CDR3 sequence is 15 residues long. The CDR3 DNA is TGTGCCAGCAGTTTAAGGGAAGCGATAACCGGGGAGCTGTTTTTT. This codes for CASSLREAITGELFF.

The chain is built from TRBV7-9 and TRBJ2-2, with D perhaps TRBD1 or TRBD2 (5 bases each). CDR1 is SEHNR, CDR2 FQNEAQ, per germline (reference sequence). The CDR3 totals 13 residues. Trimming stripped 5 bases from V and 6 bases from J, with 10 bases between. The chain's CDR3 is CASSTGRAGELFF. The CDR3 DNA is TGTGCCAGCAGCACGGGACGCGCCGGGGAGCTGTTTTTT.

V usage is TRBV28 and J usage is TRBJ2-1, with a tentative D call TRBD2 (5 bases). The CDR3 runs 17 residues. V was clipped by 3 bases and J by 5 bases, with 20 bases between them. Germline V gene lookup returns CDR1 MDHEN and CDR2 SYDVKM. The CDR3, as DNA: TGTGCCAGCAGTTTTCTGGACTTCCGTCTTCTTGACAATGAGCAGTTCTTC. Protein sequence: CASSFLDFRLLDNEQFF.

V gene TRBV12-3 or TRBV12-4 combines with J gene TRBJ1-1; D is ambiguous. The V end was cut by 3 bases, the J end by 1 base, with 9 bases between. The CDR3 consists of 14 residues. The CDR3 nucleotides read TGTGCCAGCAGTTTTAAGGAATCGAACACTGAAGCTTTCTTT. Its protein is CASSFKESNTEAFF.

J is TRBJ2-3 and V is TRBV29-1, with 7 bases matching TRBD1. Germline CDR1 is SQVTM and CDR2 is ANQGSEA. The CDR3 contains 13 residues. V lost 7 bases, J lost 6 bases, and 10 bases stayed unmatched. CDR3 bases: TGCAGCGGGTTCACAGGGGCCGGCGATACGCAGTATTTT. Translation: CSGFTGAGDTQYF.

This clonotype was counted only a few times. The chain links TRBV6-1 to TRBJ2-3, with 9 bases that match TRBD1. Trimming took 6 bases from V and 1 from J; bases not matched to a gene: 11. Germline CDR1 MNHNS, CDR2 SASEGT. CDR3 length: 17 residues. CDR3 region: CASRPASTGGGTDTQYF. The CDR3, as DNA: TGTGCCAGCAGGCCCGCTTCAACAGGGGGCGGCACAGATACGCAGTATTTT.

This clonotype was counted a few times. CDR3 sequence: CSARDPLTGAYGYTF. CDR3 sequence (DNA): TGCAGTGCTAGAGATCCCCTGACAGGGGCCTATGGCTACACCTTC. The chain employs TRBV20-1 and TRBJ1-2; TRBD1 matches 8 bases. V shed 0 bases and J 4 bases; nucleotides not matched to a gene: 7. This CDR3 spans 15 amino acids. CDR1 and CDR2 from the germline V gene are DFQATT and SNEGSKA (reference sequence).

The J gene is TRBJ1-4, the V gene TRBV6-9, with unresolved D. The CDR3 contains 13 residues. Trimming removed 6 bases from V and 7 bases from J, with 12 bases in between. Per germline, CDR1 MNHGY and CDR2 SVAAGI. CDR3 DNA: TGTGCCAGCAGCCCCCGGGAGCCTGAAAAACTGTTTTTT. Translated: CASSPREPEKLFF.

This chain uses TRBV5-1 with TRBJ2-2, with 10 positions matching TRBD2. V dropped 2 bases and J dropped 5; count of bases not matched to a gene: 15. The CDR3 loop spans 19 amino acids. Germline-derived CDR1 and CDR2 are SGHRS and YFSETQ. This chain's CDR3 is CASSFPGRALAGATGELFF. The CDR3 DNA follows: TGCGCCAGCAGCTTCCCGGGAAGAGCGCTAGCGGGAGCAACCGGGGAGCTGTTTTTT.

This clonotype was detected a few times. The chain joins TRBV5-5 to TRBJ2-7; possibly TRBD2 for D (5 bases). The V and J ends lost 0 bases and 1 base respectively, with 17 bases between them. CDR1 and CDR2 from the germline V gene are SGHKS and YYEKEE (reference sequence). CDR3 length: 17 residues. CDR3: CASSLALRAPLSYEQYF. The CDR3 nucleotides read TGTGCCAGCAGCTTGGCCTTGCGGGCCCCCCTGTCCTACGAGCAGTACTTC.

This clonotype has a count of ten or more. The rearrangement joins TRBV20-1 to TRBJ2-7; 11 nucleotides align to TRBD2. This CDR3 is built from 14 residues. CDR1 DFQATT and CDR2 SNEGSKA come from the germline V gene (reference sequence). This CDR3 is CSYTSGSEFYEQYF. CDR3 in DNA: TGCAGCTACACTAGCGGGAGTGAGTTCTACGAGCAGTACTTC.

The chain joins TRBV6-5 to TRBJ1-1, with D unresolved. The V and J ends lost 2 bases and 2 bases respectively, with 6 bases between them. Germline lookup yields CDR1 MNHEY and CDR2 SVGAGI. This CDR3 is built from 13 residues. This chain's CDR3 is CASSYEPNTEAFF. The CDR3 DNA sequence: TGTGCCAGCAGTTACGAGCCCAACACTGAAGCTTTCTTT.

The CDR3 sequence: CSATGTSLGEQYF. The CDR3 bases are TGCAGCGCTACCGGGACTAGCTTGGGCGAGCAGTACTTC. The chain has TRBV29-1 and TRBJ2-7; 9 bases fit TRBD2. CDR3 length equals 13 residues. J was trimmed by 6 bases and V by 7 bases; bases with no gene match: 10. Germline assignment: CDR1 SQVTM and CDR2 ANQGSEA.

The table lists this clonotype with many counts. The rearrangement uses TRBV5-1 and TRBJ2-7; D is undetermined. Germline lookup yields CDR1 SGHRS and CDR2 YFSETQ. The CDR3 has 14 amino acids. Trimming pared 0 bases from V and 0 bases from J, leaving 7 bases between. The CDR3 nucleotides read TGCGCCAGCAGCTTGGAGGTGAGCTCCTACGAGCAGTACTTC. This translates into CASSLEVSSYEQYF.

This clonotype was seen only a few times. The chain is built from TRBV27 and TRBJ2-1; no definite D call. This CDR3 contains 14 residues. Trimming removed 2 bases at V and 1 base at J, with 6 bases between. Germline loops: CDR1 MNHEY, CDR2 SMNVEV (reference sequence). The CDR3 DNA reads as TGTGCCAGCAGTTTAATACAGTCCTACAATGAGCAGTTCTTC. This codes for CASSLIQSYNEQFF.

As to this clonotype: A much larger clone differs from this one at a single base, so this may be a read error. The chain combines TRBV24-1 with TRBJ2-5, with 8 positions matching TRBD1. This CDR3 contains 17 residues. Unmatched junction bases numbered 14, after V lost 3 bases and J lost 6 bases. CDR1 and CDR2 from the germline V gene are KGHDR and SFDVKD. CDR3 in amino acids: CATSDGSGGPGTKTQYF. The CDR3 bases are TGTGCCACCAGTGATGGATCAGGGGGCCCGGGGACGAAGACCCAGTACTTC.

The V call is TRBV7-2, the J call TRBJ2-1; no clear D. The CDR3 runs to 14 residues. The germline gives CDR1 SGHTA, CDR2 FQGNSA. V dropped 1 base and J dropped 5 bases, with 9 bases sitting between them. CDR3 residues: CASSLGVGNNEQFF. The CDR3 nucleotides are TGTGCCAGCAGCTTAGGAGTAGGGAACAATGAGCAGTTCTTC.

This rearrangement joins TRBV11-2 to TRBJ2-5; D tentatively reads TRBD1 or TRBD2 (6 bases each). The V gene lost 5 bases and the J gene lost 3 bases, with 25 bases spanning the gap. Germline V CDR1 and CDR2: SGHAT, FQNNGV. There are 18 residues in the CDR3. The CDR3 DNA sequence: TGTGCCAGCAGCCCAGGGGCTTGGGGGGTCCCTCGGGAAGAGACCCAGTACTTC. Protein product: CASSPGAWGVPREETQYF.